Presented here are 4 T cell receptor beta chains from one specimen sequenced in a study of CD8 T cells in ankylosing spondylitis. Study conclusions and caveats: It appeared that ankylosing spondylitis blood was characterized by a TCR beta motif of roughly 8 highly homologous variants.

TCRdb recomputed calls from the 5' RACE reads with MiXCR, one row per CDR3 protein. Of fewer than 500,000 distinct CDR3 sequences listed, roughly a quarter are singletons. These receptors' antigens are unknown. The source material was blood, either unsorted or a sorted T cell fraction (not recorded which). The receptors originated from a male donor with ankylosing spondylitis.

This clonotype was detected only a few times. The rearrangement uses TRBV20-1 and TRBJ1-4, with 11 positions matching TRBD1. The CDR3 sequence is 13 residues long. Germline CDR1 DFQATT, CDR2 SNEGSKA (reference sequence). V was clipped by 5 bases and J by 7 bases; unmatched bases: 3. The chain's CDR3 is CSARTGGSEKLFF. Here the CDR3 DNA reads TGCAGTGCTCGGACAGGGGGCTCTGAAAAACTGTTTTTT.

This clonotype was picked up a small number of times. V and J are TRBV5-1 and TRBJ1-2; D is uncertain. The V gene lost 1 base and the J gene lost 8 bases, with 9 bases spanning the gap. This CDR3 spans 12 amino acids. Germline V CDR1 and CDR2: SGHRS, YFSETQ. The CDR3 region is CASSLNRYGYTF. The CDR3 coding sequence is TGCGCCAGCAGCTTGAACAGATACGGCTACACCTTC.

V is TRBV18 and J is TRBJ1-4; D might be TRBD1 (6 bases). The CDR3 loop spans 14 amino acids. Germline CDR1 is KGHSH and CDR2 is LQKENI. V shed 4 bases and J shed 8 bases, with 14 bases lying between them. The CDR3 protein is CASSLQGLSEKLFF. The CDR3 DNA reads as TGTGCCAGCTCACTACAGGGTTTGTCGGAAAAACTGTTTTTT.

As DNA, the CDR3 is TGTGCCAGCAGTTACCGGGGGCGTGACACCGGGGAGCTGTTTTTT. Translation gives CASSYRGRDTGELFF. J is TRBJ2-2 and V is TRBV6-5; D assignment may be TRBD1 or TRBD2 (6 bases each). The V and J ends lost 2 bases and 3 bases respectively, with 10 bases between them. Per germline, CDR1 MNHEY and CDR2 SVGAGI. The CDR3 runs 15 residues.